What follows is one T cell receptor beta chain and its context. Only in-frame clones appear in the TCRdb table, and some are missing; sequencing was by immunoSEQ multiplex PCR. The table lists fewer than 250,000 clones, 85% to 90% of them singletons. This sample is drawn from a study of blood T cell repertoires in COVID-19. Trimming stripped 1 base from V and 5 bases from J, with 7 bases between. Germline lookup yields CDR1 SGHRS and CDR2 YFSETQ. This CDR3 comprises 13 residues. This study enrolled people aged roughly 18 to 90 from around 25 US geographic areas. Participants' reported clinical history set cohort assignment.

This clonotype originated in a man under 40 who had been exposed to COVID-19. The sample consisted of PBMCs or T cells enriched from blood (not recorded which). The gene calls are TRBV5-1 and TRBJ2-1; no firm D call. CDR3 loop: CASSLSSDNEQFF. The CDR3 DNA follows: TGCGCCAGCAGCTTGTCTTCAGACAATGAGCAGTTCTTC.